The clone carrying this T cell receptor (beta chain) was counted only a few times. Its antigen is unknown. There are 12 residues in the CDR3. V dropped 2 bases and J dropped 7 bases, with 9 bases sitting between them. Germline CDR1 reads GTSNPN; CDR2 reads SVGIG (reference sequence). The data were obtained in a study of beta chain features in type 1 diabetes. Whole-study findings and limits: A cDNA-based sequencing approach could over-represent cells with high TCR expression. Within patients, naive, central memory and Treg TCRB repertoires seemed more similar than within healthy donors. Shorter TCRB CDR3s, moderately but significantly so, were found in Type 1 diabetes patients in all four CD4+ subsets.

Expressed TCRB transcripts were sequenced because the entire RNA isolate underwent reverse transcription. The data were produced by immunoSEQ multiplex PCR, yet TCRdb's version contains in-frame clones alone and is incomplete. The sample comprises more than 250,000 clones, roughly 20% of which are singletons, and 0.028% rests with the top ten. Naive, central memory, regulatory and stem cell-like memory cells within the CD4+ compartment were sorted using CD45RO/CCR7/CD25/CD127/CD95/CD27. Sequencing used naive CD4+ T cells from blood. This rearrangement joins TRBV30 to TRBJ2-1, with D perhaps TRBD1 (5 bases). The receptor comes from a woman aged 40 to 49 with type 1 diabetes. CDR3 nucleotides: TGTGCCTGGAGTAATCAGGGAAATGAGCAGTTCTTC. Translating it yields CAWSNQGNEQFF.